This T cell receptor beta chain was identified during a study of blood T cells in healthy people across ages. Study-level findings and limits: More naive CD4+ cells and higher diversity marked long-lived donors relative to aged donors. In older individuals, TCR beta diversity per million T cells was lower, falling roughly linearly with age.

There are a few counts of this clonotype. What it binds is unknown. This CDR3 region has 13 residues. Germline V gene sequence: CDR1 MDHEN, CDR2 SYDVKM. Trimming pared 5 bases from V and 11 bases from J, leaving 18 bases between. Per sample, at least 5 micrograms of total RNA were extracted. A sample-barcoded 5' primer and a J-beta primer mix were used in a second PCR of roughly 6 to 11 cycles. With 12 random nucleotides, a template-switch adaptor tagged each individual cDNA molecule. TCRdb independently ran MiXCR on the 5' RACE reads; one entry per CDR3 protein. The table shows a few hundred thousand distinct CDR3 sequences, with about 52% occurring only once.

V and J are TRBV28 and TRBJ2-5; perhaps TRBD2 as D (6 bases). Material for sequencing was blood. The TCR originated in a man in his 60s in good health. The CDR3 protein is CASSRRGADEQYF. Written as DNA, the CDR3 is TGTGCCAGCAGTCGGAGGGGCGCGGATGAGCAGTACTTC.